The 32 T cell receptor beta chains in this list originate from one sample, sequenced in a study of patients and donors after allogeneic stem cell transplantation. TCRdb independently ran MiXCR on the RT-PCR reads; one entry per CDR3 protein. This table holds roughly 140,000 distinct CDR3 sequences, about 36% found once. Source material: blood, either unsorted or a sorted T cell fraction (not recorded which). The origin of the receptors is a human donor who was either an allogeneic HSCT recipient or a stem cell or donor lymphocyte infusion donor (not recorded which). It is not recorded whose cells these are; they may come from a transplant donor.

This clonotype occurred a few times. The V call is TRBV20-1, the J call TRBJ1-4; 9 nucleotides match TRBD1. Germline V gene sequence: CDR1 DFQATT, CDR2 SNEGSKA (reference sequence). CDR3 length: 14 residues. The V and J ends lost 5 bases and 3 bases, in that order; junction bases with no gene match: 4. This CDR3 reads CSAEDRGANEKLFF. As DNA, the CDR3 is TGCAGTGCTGAGGACAGGGGTGCTAATGAAAAACTGTTTTTT.

This chain joins TRBV12-3 or TRBV12-4 and TRBJ1-1, with 7 bases matching TRBD1. This CDR3 comprises 12 residues. With 7 bases clipped from V and 5 bases from J, the junction kept 4 bases outside the gene matches. CDR3 amino acids: CASNPGGTEAFF. The CDR3 DNA follows: TGTGCCAGCAACCCAGGGGGTACTGAAGCTTTCTTT.

The chain has TRBV27 and TRBJ1-1; D is unresolved. The V gene's germline CDR1 is MNHEY and CDR2 SMNVEV (reference sequence). The CDR3 runs 15 residues. Trimming cost V 2 bases and J 4 bases, with 14 bases left between them. CDR3 region: CASSLKQQLTTEAFF. CDR3 DNA sequence: TGTGCCAGCAGTTTAAAACAGCAGCTGACCACTGAAGCTTTCTTT.

This clonotype was detected only a few times. The chain carries TRBV5-1 and TRBJ1-2; TRBD1 matches at 7 bases. With V trimmed by 4 bases and J by 4 bases, 7 bases remained unmatched. The germline V gene has CDR1 SGHRS and CDR2 YFSETQ. This CDR3 comprises 14 residues. The CDR3 DNA reads as TGCGCCAGCAGCCCCTCCGGGGACAGCTATGGCTACACCTTC. The encoded protein is CASSPSGDSYGYTF.

V usage is TRBV10-3 and J usage is TRBJ2-1; D is undetermined. This CDR3 is 15 amino acids long. The germline V gene has CDR1 ENHRY and CDR2 SYGVKD. Trimming removed 3 bases at V and 7 bases at J, with 16 bases between. The CDR3 sequence is CAISDPRVARNEQFF. In DNA, the CDR3 is TGTGCCATCAGTGACCCAAGGGTAGCTAGGAATGAGCAGTTCTTC.

This clonotype has just a few counts. The chain carries TRBV12-3 or TRBV12-4 and TRBJ1-2, with TRBD1 matching 8 bases. V lost 6 bases to trimming and J lost 4 bases; unmatched junction nucleotides: 7. This CDR3 has 14 residues. This CDR3 reads CASSTAGGGYGYTF. CDR3 coding DNA: TGTGCCAGCAGCACCGCAGGGGGCGGCTATGGCTACACCTTC.

The genes are TRBV24-1 and TRBJ1-1, with D possibly being TRBD1 (5 bases). Deletions cut 7 bases from V and 3 bases from J, with 17 bases between. From germline, CDR1 is KGHDR and CDR2 SFDVKD. This CDR3 has 15 amino acids. CDR3 residues: CATRGFRDGDTEAFF. CDR3 coding DNA: TGTGCCACCAGGGGGTTCCGGGACGGGGACACTGAAGCTTTCTTT.

This clonotype was recorded at least ten times. The chain links TRBV20-1 to TRBJ2-1; TRBD2 agrees at 7 bases. The CDR3 length is 12 residues. Looked up from germline, CDR1 is DFQATT and CDR2 is SNEGSKA (reference sequence). The V gene end was trimmed by 3 bases and the J gene end by 8 bases; junction bases not matched to a gene: 4. CDR3 nucleotide sequence: TGCAGTGCTAGTCATGGACTAGATGAGCAGTTCTTC. Translated, it gives CSASHGLDEQFF.

J is TRBJ2-1 and V is TRBV28, with TRBD2 identical over 8 bases. This CDR3 is built from 14 residues. V lost 6 bases, J lost 5 bases, and 6 bases stayed unmatched. Germline V gives CDR1 MDHEN, CDR2 SYDVKM. The CDR3 nucleotides are TGTGCCAGCAGGATCGCGGGGGGAAACAATGAGCAGTTCTTC. Translated: CASRIAGGNNEQFF.

The chain uses TRBV28 and TRBJ2-5; TRBD1 matches 8 bases. V dropped 2 bases and J dropped 4; count of bases not matched to a gene: 3. This CDR3 comprises 14 residues. Germline lookup yields CDR1 MDHEN and CDR2 SYDVKM. CDR3 in DNA: TGTGCCAGCAGTTTACCAGGGGGCGGAGAGACCCAGTACTTC. It codes for CASSLPGGGETQYF.

This clonotype was recorded a few times. The rearrangement joins TRBV5-1 to TRBJ1-5; unclear D gene. Looked up from germline, CDR1 is SGHRS and CDR2 is YFSETQ. CDR3 size: 16 residues. Trimming stripped 0 bases from V and 0 bases from J, with 10 bases between. In DNA, the CDR3 is TGCGCCAGCAGCTTGGACGGGATCGATAGCAATCAGCCCCAGCATTTT. Its protein product is CASSLDGIDSNQPQHF.

The sample holds a few counts of this clonotype. V and J are TRBV11-2 and TRBJ1-6; D may be TRBD1 (5 bases). The CDR3 covers 15 residues. V was pared by 1 base and J by 9 bases, with 13 bases between. The germline CDR1 and CDR2 sequences are SGHAT and FQNNGV. CDR3: CASSLGARVGSPLHF. In nucleotides, the CDR3 is TGTGCCAGCAGCTTAGGTGCCAGGGTGGGTTCACCCCTCCACTTT.

This clonotype has a single count. No conserved phenylalanine or tryptophan ends this CDR3, so it is likely a read error. No DNA is shown, since the ends of the CDR3 on it are uncertain; the CDR3 is the one TCRdb lists. V usage is TRBV6-4 and J usage is TRBJ2-5; TRBD1 is the table's D call, not checked against the DNA. With termini counted, the CDR3 has 8 amino acids. The V gene's germline CDR1 is MRHNA and CDR2 SNTAGT. The CDR3 here is CASSGTDL.

Only a few counts were recorded for this clonotype. The chain couples TRBV28 to TRBJ1-1; the match to TRBD1 covers 10 bases. The germline gives CDR1 MDHEN, CDR2 SYDVKM. Trimming took 3 bases from V and 3 from J; bases not matched to a gene: 1. The CDR3 sequence is 14 residues long. The CDR3 coding sequence is TGTGCCAGCAGTTTGGGGACAGGGGACACTGAAGCTTTCTTT. It codes for CASSLGTGDTEAFF.

CDR3 amino acids: CSGGATGSAEAFF. CDR3 nucleotides: TGCAGCGGGGGGGCTACAGGGAGCGCTGAAGCTTTCTTT. V usage is TRBV29-1 and J usage is TRBJ1-1, with TRBD1 as a possible D gene (6 bases). Germline V gene data show CDR1 as SQVTM and CDR2 as ANQGSEA. Trimming removed 7 bases at V and 6 bases at J, with 18 bases between. The CDR3 extends over 13 amino acids.

This clonotype came up a few times. The rearrangement uses TRBV28 and TRBJ2-1; 8 nucleotides align to TRBD2. Germline CDR1 is MDHEN and CDR2 is SYDVKM. Losses at the gene ends were 3 bases for V and 2 bases for J; bases not matched to a gene: 0. CDR3 length: 14 amino acids. Here the CDR3 reads CASSFGGAYNEQFF. The CDR3 nucleotides read TGTGCCAGCAGTTTCGGGGGGGCCTACAATGAGCAGTTCTTC.

This clonotype was counted only a few times. The rearrangement joins TRBV20-1 to TRBJ1-6; 7 bases agree with TRBD1. CDR1 is DFQATT, CDR2 SNEGSKA, per germline (reference sequence). The CDR3 spans 16 residues. The trim removed 3 bases at V and 0 bases at J, leaving 5 bases unmatched. CDR3 in DNA: TGCAGTGCTAGGCCACAGGGGAGCTCCTATAATTCACCCCTCCACTTT. Encoded protein: CSARPQGSSYNSPLHF.

Only a few counts were recorded for this clonotype. V and J are TRBV6-1 and TRBJ1-3, with TRBD1 as a possible D gene (5 bases). The germline V and J ends were trimmed by 7 bases and 1 base, with 17 bases remaining between them. CDR3 length: 16 amino acids. Germline V gene sequence: CDR1 MNHNS, CDR2 SASEGT. For the CDR3, the DNA is TGTGCCAGCATGCTACAGGATAGTACTTCTGGAAACACCATATATTTT. The encoded protein is CASMLQDSTSGNTIYF.

This clonotype was recorded once. The genes are TRBV6-6 and TRBJ1-2; the D is unclear. The CDR3 has 13 amino acids. Trimming took off 8 bases at V and 4 bases at J, with 14 bases between the two ends. Germline CDR1 and CDR2: MNHNY and SVGAGI (reference sequence). CDR3 sequence (DNA): TGTGCCAGCGCAGACGCCGTGCGCTATGGCTACACCTTC. Its translation is CASADAVRYGYTF.

This sequence joins TRBV12-3 or TRBV12-4 and TRBJ1-1; D might be TRBD1 (5 bases). V was shortened by 8 bases and J by 2 bases, with 15 bases between the two germline ends. The CDR3 is 14 residues long. CDR3 in amino acids: CASSHRDPNTEAFF. DNA for the CDR3: TGTGCCAGCTCCCACCGGGACCCTAACACTGAAGCTTTCTTT.

The J gene is TRBJ1-1, the V gene TRBV4-2; D not resolved. V was shortened by 4 bases and J by 2 bases, with 11 bases between the two germline ends. Germline V gene data show CDR1 as LGHNA and CDR2 as YNFKEQ. This CDR3 contains 14 residues. The CDR3 DNA sequence: TGTGCCAGCAGCCGGGCCGACCTAAACACTGAAGCTTTCTTT. Its protein is CASSRADLNTEAFF.

This clonotype was found a few times. V is TRBV7-9 and J is TRBJ1-1; 9 nucleotides match TRBD1. Per germline, CDR1 SEHNR and CDR2 FQNEAQ (reference sequence). The V segment lost 2 bases and the J segment 10 bases; nucleotides outside the gene matches: 11. This CDR3 contains 15 residues. Here the CDR3 DNA reads TGTGCCAGCAGCTTATCCGCAGCGGACAGGGGATCAGCTTTCTTT. Encoded protein: CASSLSAADRGSAFF.

This clonotype was detected only a few times. J is TRBJ1-2 and V is TRBV20-1; D not certain. The CDR3 length is 14 residues. V lost 0 bases and J lost 6, with 14 bases in between. Per germline, CDR1 DFQATT and CDR2 SNEGSKA (reference sequence). CDR3 sequence reads: CSARDQVAVNGYTF. The CDR3 nucleotides read TGCAGTGCTAGAGATCAAGTTGCAGTAAATGGCTACACCTTC.

This clonotype was observed a few times. The chain links TRBV18 to TRBJ1-1; no clear D gene. The CDR3 consists of 13 residues. CDR1 and CDR2 from the germline V gene are KGHSH and LQKENI. The V end was cut by 4 bases, the J end by 7 bases, with 13 bases between. Here the CDR3 DNA reads TGTGCCAGCTCACTACGTAATGACGTTGAAGCTTTCTTT. Protein: CASSLRNDVEAFF. Full variable domain (remainder filled in from reference TRBV18 and TRBJ1-1): NAGVMQNPRHLVRRRGQEARLRCSPMKGHSHVYWYRQLPEEGLKFMVYLQKENIIDESGMPKERFSAEFPKEGPSILRIQQVVRGDSAAYFCASSLRNDVEAFFGQGTRLTVV.

The chain links TRBV10-3 to TRBJ2-7; 11 nucleotides line up with TRBD2. The germline V gene encodes CDR1 ENHRY and CDR2 SYGVKD. After removal of 4 bases from V and 1 base from J, the junction contained 6 bases not matched to a gene. The CDR3 length is 16 residues. This CDR3 is CAISGGGTSGSYEQYF. Here the CDR3 DNA reads TGTGCCATCAGTGGAGGAGGGACTAGCGGTTCCTACGAGCAGTACTTC.

In this sample, this clonotype turned up a few times. The gene calls are TRBV20-1 and TRBJ1-2; D call uncertain. With 6 bases removed from V and 0 bases from J, the gap between germline ends came to 23 bases. The V gene's germline CDR1 is DFQATT and CDR2 SNEGSKA (reference sequence). The CDR3 consists of 17 residues. The DNA for the CDR3 is TGCAGTGCCGATCCCGAGGCAAGTTCACCTTCTAACTATGGCTACACCTTC. Its translation is CSADPEASSPSNYGYTF.

The genes are TRBV20-1 and TRBJ1-6; 8 bases line up with TRBD1. The CDR3 is 15 amino acids. Trimming cost V 6 bases and J 2 bases; bases outside gene matches: 6. CDR1 and CDR2 from the germline V gene are DFQATT and SNEGSKA (reference sequence). CDR3 sequence (DNA): TGCAGTGCCACGGACAGGGACCCCTATAATTCACCCCTCCACTTT. Translating it yields CSATDRDPYNSPLHF.

The rearrangement uses TRBV10-3 and TRBJ2-3; D is possibly TRBD1 or TRBD2 (6 bases each). The CDR3 sequence is 16 residues long. With 3 bases removed from V and 2 bases from J, the gap between germline ends came to 15 bases. Germline V gene lookup returns CDR1 ENHRY and CDR2 SYGVKD. The CDR3 bases are TGTGCCATCAGTGAATCCGAGGGGGGTATCACAGATACGCAGTATTTT. Encoded protein: CAISESEGGITDTQYF.

The rearrangement joins TRBV6-1 to TRBJ2-3; no reliable D call. The CDR3 is 12 residues long. Germline lookup yields CDR1 MNHNS and CDR2 SASEGT. V gave up 4 bases and J gave up 5 bases, with 7 bases separating them. The CDR3 DNA reads as TGTGCCAGCAGTGCCTCCGGAGATACGCAGTATTTT. Protein sequence: CASSASGDTQYF.

The chain links TRBV6-6 to TRBJ2-3; the match to TRBD1 covers 10 bases. Trimming cost V 5 bases and J 2 bases; bases outside gene matches: 10. CDR3 length equals 17 residues. Germline lookup yields CDR1 MNHNY and CDR2 SVGAGI (reference sequence). The CDR3 reads CASSLILGQGTTDTQYF. The CDR3 DNA reads as TGTGCCAGCAGTCTTATTTTGGGACAGGGGACCACAGATACGCAGTATTTT.

V usage is TRBV3-1 and J usage is TRBJ1-6; D unresolved. Germline V gene data show CDR1 as LGHDT and CDR2 as YNNKEL (reference sequence). Trimming cost V 0 bases and J 0 bases, with 12 bases left between them. The CDR3 covers 18 residues. This CDR3 reads CASSQDDYWSSYNSPLHF. CDR3 DNA: TGTGCCAGCAGCCAAGACGATTATTGGAGCTCCTATAATTCACCCCTCCACTTT.

This clonotype was seen at least ten times. V gene TRBV7-2 combines with J gene TRBJ1-1; D perhaps matches TRBD1 (5 bases). Trimming shortened V by 6 bases and J by 1 base, and 15 bases separated the two germline ends. Germline V gene lookup returns CDR1 SGHTA and CDR2 FQGNSA. The CDR3 runs to 15 residues. DNA for the CDR3: TGTGCCAGCAGACTCCTACCCAGGGAGAACACTGAAGCTTTCTTT. It codes for CASRLLPRENTEAFF.